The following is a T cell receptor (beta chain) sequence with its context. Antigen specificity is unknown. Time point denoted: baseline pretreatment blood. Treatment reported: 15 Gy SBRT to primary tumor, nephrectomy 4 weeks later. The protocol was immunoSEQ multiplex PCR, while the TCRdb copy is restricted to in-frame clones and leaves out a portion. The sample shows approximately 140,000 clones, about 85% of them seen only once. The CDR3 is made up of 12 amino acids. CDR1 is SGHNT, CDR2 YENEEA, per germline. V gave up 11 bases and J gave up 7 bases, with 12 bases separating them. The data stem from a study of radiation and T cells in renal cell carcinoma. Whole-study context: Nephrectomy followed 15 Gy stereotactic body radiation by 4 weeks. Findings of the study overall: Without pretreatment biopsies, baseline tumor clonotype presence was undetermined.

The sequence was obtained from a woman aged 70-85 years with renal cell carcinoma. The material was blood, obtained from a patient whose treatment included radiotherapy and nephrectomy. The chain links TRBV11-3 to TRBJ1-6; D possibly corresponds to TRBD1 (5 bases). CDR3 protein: CASGRDNSPLHF. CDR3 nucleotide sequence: TGTGCCTCCGGGAGGGACAATTCACCCCTCCACTTT.